Presented here are 26 T cell receptor beta chains from one specimen sequenced in a study of T cell repertoires in cytomegalovirus infection (dated 2019 in TCRdb). The sample was run on an Illumina HiSeq 1500. TCRdb trimmed the raw reads at Q25, called clones with MiXCR and kept productive beta chains. CDR3 protein sequences are deduplicated, and each keeps its most common genes and DNA. The sample includes around 740,000 distinct CDR3 sequences, with 35% observed a single time. 2.8% of the sample is held by the ten biggest clonotypes. The source material was PBMCs. These receptor sequences come from a human donor in good health (CMV status not recorded). Some clones in this sample may be carry-over from other donors' samples.

This clonotype showed up many times. The chain carries TRBV12-3 or TRBV12-4 and TRBJ1-1, with no clear D. The CDR3 is 15 residues long. The V end lost 1 base, the J end lost 1 base, and 10 bases lay between the germline ends. This CDR3 is CASSLGPNGNTEAFF. CDR3 coding DNA: TGTGCCAGCAGTTTAGGTCCTAACGGGAACACTGAAGCTTTCTTT.

Remarks on this clonotype: Relative to the germline gene, one junction end is altered; a read error may explain this. J is TRBJ2-1 and V is TRBV28, with D tentatively TRBD1 (6 bases). The CDR3 contains 18 residues. Germline V gives CDR1 MDHEN, CDR2 SYDVKM. The CDR3 DNA follows: TGTGACAGCAGTCCGGGAAAAACAGGGTCTACCTCCTACCATGAGCAGTTCTTC. Translation: CDSSPGKTGSTSYHEQFF.

Points on this clonotype: Since the CDR3 does not end with the conserved phenylalanine or tryptophan, this likely comes from a read error. The CDR3 here is CASSLTGRFHSPLHC. CDR3 coding DNA: TGTGCCAGCAGCCTGACAGGCAGGTTTCACTCACCCCTCCACTGT. The chain joins TRBV7-8 to TRBJ1-6; possible D gene TRBD1, 6 bases. With 5 bases removed from V and 10 bases from J, the gap between germline ends came to 18 bases. This CDR3 has 15 residues. The V gene's germline CDR1 is SGHVS and CDR2 FQNEAQ.

The CDR3 DNA sequence: TGCAGTGCTAGGGACAGATGGAACACTGAAGCTTTCTTT. Protein product: CSARDRWNTEAFF. The gene calls are TRBV20-1 and TRBJ1-1, with D possibly being TRBD1 (6 bases). Per germline, CDR1 DFQATT and CDR2 SNEGSKA (reference sequence). The CDR3 is 13 residues long. The ends were cut back, 3 bases at V and 1 base at J, with 9 bases in the middle.

The rearrangement links TRBV7-2 to TRBJ2-5; TRBD2 aligns across 14 bases. The CDR3 sequence is 19 residues long. The germline V gene has CDR1 SGHTA and CDR2 FQGNSA. The junction had 14 bases not matched to a gene; V was cut back by 1 base and J by 7 bases. The CDR3 region has the DNA TGTGCCAGCAGCTTAGATCCCTGGACTAGCGGGAGGCCGCCAGCGACCCAGTACTTC. It translates to CASSLDPWTSGRPPATQYF. The variable domain in full, completed from reference TRBV7-2 and TRBJ2-5, reads GAGVSQSPSNKVTEKGKDVELRCDPISGHTALYWYRQSLGQGLEFLIYFQGNSAPDKSGLPSDRFSAERTGGSVSTLTIQRTQQEDSAVYLCASSLDPWTSGRPPATQYFGPGTRLLVL.

The J gene is TRBJ2-1, the V gene TRBV6-2 or TRBV6-3; 9 nucleotides align to TRBD2. The V segment lost 11 bases and the J segment 5 bases; nucleotides outside the gene matches: 10. CDR1 and CDR2 from the germline V gene are MNHEY and SVGEGT. CDR3 length: 14 residues. The CDR3 DNA reads as TGTGCCGTTCACAGAAGCGGGGGGAACAATGAGCAGTTCTTC. Translating gives CAVHRSGGNNEQFF.

This clonotype has only a few counts. V is TRBV6-4 and J is TRBJ2-3, with no clear D. The germline V gene encodes CDR1 MRHNA and CDR2 SNTAGT. V lost 5 bases to trimming and J lost 1 base, with 10 bases between them. This CDR3 comprises 14 residues. The CDR3 coding sequence is TGTGCCAGCAGTCTACTCGGCGGCACAGATACGCAGTATTTT. Its protein is CASSLLGGTDTQYF.

Only a few counts were recorded for this clonotype. This chain links TRBV12-3 or TRBV12-4 with TRBJ1-4; no firm D call. The CDR3 sequence is 11 residues long. Trimming removed 4 bases from V and 10 bases from J, with 7 bases in between. The CDR3 bases are TGTGCCAGCAGTTCCCTGGGAAAACTGTTTTTT. This gives the protein CASSSLGKLFF.

V and J are TRBV7-6 and TRBJ2-1; TRBD2 agrees at 9 bases. The germline gives CDR1 SGHVS, CDR2 FNYEAQ. V gave up 2 bases and J gave up 6 bases; unmatched junction bases: 8. The CDR3 has 16 amino acids. The CDR3 DNA is TGTGCCAGCAGCTTACCCACCGGGACTAGCCTCAATGAGCAGTTCTTC. Amino acids: CASSLPTGTSLNEQFF.

This clonotype was detected a few times. This sequence joins TRBV6-1 and TRBJ2-1, with 8 bases that match TRBD2. The CDR3 runs to 15 residues. Germline V lookup: CDR1 MNHNS, CDR2 SASEGT. V lost 2 bases and J lost 8; bases outside the gene matches: 8. CDR3 amino acids: CASSEIREGQDEQFF. DNA for the CDR3: TGTGCCAGCAGTGAAATTCGGGAGGGCCAGGATGAGCAGTTCTTC.

V gene TRBV7-8 combines with J gene TRBJ1-2, with 10 bases identical to TRBD1. Germline V gene lookup returns CDR1 SGHVS and CDR2 FQNEAQ. The V gene end was trimmed by 5 bases and the J gene end by 2 bases; junction bases not matched to a gene: 14. This CDR3 contains 18 residues. The CDR3 protein is CASSLTGTGALENYGYTF. CDR3 sequence (DNA): TGTGCCAGCAGCCTAACCGGGACAGGGGCCCTTGAGAACTATGGCTACACCTTC.

J is TRBJ2-7 and V is TRBV28, with 8 bases aligning to TRBD1. Germline CDR1 MDHEN, CDR2 SYDVKM. J gave up 0 bases and V 4 bases, and 5 bases lay outside the gene matches. The CDR3 length is 15 residues. The CDR3 DNA sequence: TGTGCCAGCAGTTCCCAGGGGGCGTCCTCCTACGAGCAGTACTTC. Translating it yields CASSSQGASSYEQYF.

The chain couples TRBV6-5 to TRBJ1-1, with TRBD1 as a possible D gene (5 bases). Germline lookup yields CDR1 MNHEY and CDR2 SVGAGI. V shed 2 bases and J shed 5 bases, with 15 bases lying between them. The CDR3 runs 15 residues. The CDR3 reads CASSYRGLQKTEAFF. CDR3 sequence (DNA): TGTGCCAGCAGTTACCGGGGACTGCAGAAAACTGAAGCTTTCTTT.

This sequence joins TRBV12-3 or TRBV12-4 and TRBJ1-3, with D unresolved. Trimming took 9 bases from V and 2 from J, leaving 8 bases between them. This CDR3 region has 12 residues. The CDR3, as DNA: TGTGCCAGTTCAGGACCTGGAAACACCATATATTTT. The encoded protein is CASSGPGNTIYF.

The gene calls are TRBV6-2 or TRBV6-3 and TRBJ1-5; D unresolved. V lost 0 bases and J lost 7, with 13 bases in between. CDR1 MNHEY and CDR2 SVGEGT come from the germline V gene. This CDR3 has 15 amino acids. This CDR3 reads CASSYSVNGRQPQHF. CDR3 bases: TGTGCCAGCAGTTACTCAGTAAATGGTCGGCAGCCCCAGCATTTT.

This clonotype was counted a few times. The chain is built from TRBV10-3 and TRBJ2-5; D might be TRBD2 (6 bases). This CDR3 is built from 15 residues. Germline CDR1 is ENHRY and CDR2 is SYGVKD. V was clipped by 2 bases and J by 2 bases, with 12 bases between them. The chain's CDR3 is CAISEDGSGQETQYF. The CDR3 DNA reads TGTGCCATCAGTGAGGACGGGAGTGGGCAAGAGACCCAGTACTTC.

The chain couples TRBV5-1 to TRBJ2-1, with TRBD2 identical over 9 bases. CDR3 length: 15 amino acids. Germline CDR1 SGHRS, CDR2 YFSETQ. Trimming cost V 5 bases and J 2 bases; bases outside gene matches: 5. CDR3 in amino acids: CASRASGTTYNEQFF. The CDR3 DNA reads TGCGCCAGCAGGGCTAGCGGGACTACCTACAATGAGCAGTTCTTC.

The chain employs TRBV28 and TRBJ1-1; D unresolved. V lost 3 bases and J 6 bases, leaving 8 bases between the germline ends. CDR1 is MDHEN and CDR2 is SYDVKM in the germline V gene. The CDR3 extends over 12 amino acids. This CDR3 is CASSFIGSEAFF. As DNA, the CDR3 is TGTGCCAGCAGTTTTATAGGGTCTGAAGCTTTCTTT.

V gene TRBV15 combines with J gene TRBJ2-3, with 9 bases that match TRBD1. Trimming cost V 3 bases and J 2 bases; bases outside gene matches: 9. The CDR3 totals 17 residues. The V gene's germline CDR1 is LNHNV and CDR2 YYDKDF (reference sequence). This chain's CDR3 is CATSSHPDRGYTDTQYF. CDR3 coding DNA: TGTGCCACCAGCAGCCACCCGGACAGGGGCTACACAGATACGCAGTATTTT.

For the CDR3, the DNA is TGTGCCAGCGGAGACACCTCGTCAACCTACGAGCAGTACTTC. Its translation: CASGDTSSTYEQYF. The J gene is TRBJ2-7, the V gene TRBV28; D remains ambiguous. The CDR3 extends over 14 amino acids. Trimming pared 8 bases from V and 2 bases from J, leaving 16 bases between. In germline, CDR1 is MDHEN, CDR2 SYDVKM. The full variable domain, its missing parts supplied by reference TRBV28 and TRBJ2-7, is DVKVTQSSRYLVKRTGEKVFLECVQDMDHENMFWYRQDPGLGLRLIYFSYDVKMKEKGDIPEGYSVSREKKERFSLILESASTNQTSMYLCASGDTSSTYEQYFGPGTRLTVT.

This clonotype was observed a single time. This is likely a read error, given that the CDR3 carries no conserved phenylalanine or tryptophan at its end. Here the CDR3 reads CASSLGGAGDGYTL. CDR3 bases: TGTGCCAGCAGCTTAGGGGGGGCCGGCGATGGCTACACCTTA. This sequence joins TRBV11-2 and TRBJ1-2; D might be TRBD1 (6 bases). Per germline, CDR1 SGHAT and CDR2 FQNNGV. CDR3 length: 14 residues. The V end was cut by 1 base, the J end by 6 bases, with 12 bases between.

The V and J genes are TRBV7-4 and TRBJ1-4, with TRBD1 as a possible D gene (5 bases). Per germline, CDR1 SGHVT and CDR2 SQSDAQ. V shed 6 bases and J shed 8 bases, with 16 bases lying between them. The CDR3 has 14 amino acids. In DNA form, the CDR3 reads TGTGCCAGCAGTGAGGCAGGGATAGGCGAAAAACTGTTTTTT. Its translation: CASSEAGIGEKLFF.

The table lists this clonotype with a few counts. This sequence joins TRBV15 and TRBJ2-6, with D possibly TRBD1 on 5 matching bases. The V end was cut by 4 bases, the J end by 3 bases, with 7 bases between. CDR1 LNHNV and CDR2 YYDKDF come from the germline V gene (reference sequence). The CDR3 covers 14 residues. The CDR3 loop is CATSIGDGANVLTF. The CDR3, as DNA: TGTGCCACCAGCATAGGGGATGGGGCCAACGTCCTGACTTTC.

This clonotype was picked up many times. This sequence joins TRBV2 and TRBJ1-2, with a tentative D call TRBD1 (5 bases). The CDR3 is 15 amino acids. Per the germline V gene, CDR1 is SNHLY and CDR2 is FYNNEI. V was shortened by 4 bases and J by 0 bases, with 12 bases between the two germline ends. As DNA, the CDR3 is TGTGCCAGCAGTGCTCGACAGAATTCTAACTATGGCTACACCTTC. Amino acids: CASSARQNSNYGYTF.

The table lists this clonotype with a few counts. The chain links TRBV6-5 to TRBJ2-5, with D uncertain. This CDR3 is 14 amino acids long. The V end lost 0 bases, the J end lost 5 bases, and 10 bases lay between the germline ends. Germline V gives CDR1 MNHEY, CDR2 SVGAGI. CDR3: CASSYSRVWETQYF. The CDR3, as DNA: TGTGCCAGCAGTTACTCTCGGGTTTGGGAGACCCAGTACTTC.

In the case of this clonotype: This CDR3 fails to terminate in the conserved phenylalanine or tryptophan, so it likely reflects a read error. The V and J genes are TRBV7-2 and TRBJ1-6; D possibly corresponds to TRBD1 (5 bases). This CDR3 comprises 14 residues. Between the trimmed V and J ends, which lost 7 bases and 6 bases, there was a span of 13 bases. The V gene's germline CDR1 is SGHTA and CDR2 FQGNSA. The CDR3 region is CASNKQVVNSPLHL. For the CDR3, the DNA is TGTGCCAGCAACAAACAGGTCGTTAATTCACCCCTCCACTTG.